This entry is about one T cell receptor (beta chain). The antigen is unknown. The library was made from cDNA and included unique molecular identifiers. TCRdb fed the PCR reads into MiXCR, producing one record per CDR3 protein. The table includes roughly 650,000 distinct CDR3 sequences, 55% to 60% detected once. This sample was taken from a study of post-analysis software for immune sequencing data. General study points: When patients were compared with controls, 5 or 6 TRBV segments were more frequent, TRBV5-6, TRBV5-1 and TRBV20-1 among them.

There are 15 residues in the CDR3. Germline CDR1 LNHDA, CDR2 SQIVND (reference sequence). V was pared by 7 bases and J by 0 bases, with 13 bases between. What was sequenced was blood. The origin of this receptor is a girl aged 2-10 years with multiple sclerosis. The rearrangement links TRBV19 to TRBJ2-1; D remains unclear. The CDR3 DNA reads as TGTGCCAGTACCTTAGACCGGAGCTCCTACAATGAGCAGTTCTTC. It encodes CASTLDRSSYNEQFF.